This T cell receptor beta chain was recovered during a study of response to subunit inactivated influenza vaccine. TCRdb fed the RT-PCR reads into MiXCR, producing one record per CDR3 protein. The data show approximately 500,000 distinct CDR3 sequences, around 13% seen once. The sample was PBMCs from blood, taken 40 to 50 days after vaccination. The source is a man aged 45 to 65 who received an inactivated influenza vaccine.

CDR3 in amino acids: CASSTSGRGTTDTQYF. Written as DNA, the CDR3 is TGTGCCAGCAGCACCTCTGGGCGGGGGACAACAGATACGCAGTATTTT. This rearrangement joins TRBV12-3 or TRBV12-4 to TRBJ2-3; tentatively, D is TRBD2 (7 bases). The CDR3 loop spans 16 amino acids. The V end lost 6 bases, the J end lost 3 bases, and 19 bases lay between the germline ends.